The entry below gives a single T cell receptor beta chain sequence along with its context. Germline V gene sequence: CDR1 SGHTA, CDR2 FQGNSA. The CDR3 length is 14 residues. V was cut by 2 bases and J by 8 bases, with 15 bases left in between. Clones were read by immunoSEQ multiplex PCR, and TCRdb kept only the in-frame ones, dropping some. Among approximately 56,000 clones listed, roughly 92% were seen once. The source of the sample is a study of T cells after posttransplantation cyclophosphamide. What was sequenced was PBMCs. The V and J genes are TRBV7-2 and TRBJ1-2; D uncertain. This TCR came from a woman aged 30 to 39 in good health and a related stem cell transplant donor. The CDR3 DNA follows: TGTGCCAGCAGCTTAAATTCCCCTCAGGTCGGCTACACCTTC. Encoded protein: CASSLNSPQVGYTF.